The TCR beta chain under discussion was sequenced for a study of radiotherapy plus CTLA-4 blockade in lung cancer. Across the study: Objective responses arose in approximately 17% of patients, and 31% experienced disease control. Study-wide findings and caveats: Expansion of tumor-derived TCR clones was observed in blood after radiotherapy plus ipilimumab.

Concerning this clone: The target antigen is unknown.

Germline CDR1 reads MNHEY; CDR2 reads SMNVEV (reference sequence). The CDR3 runs to 15 residues. The junction had 11 bases not matched to a gene; V was cut back by 10 bases and J by 1 base. Libraries were prepared by immunoSEQ multiplex PCR; TCRdb keeps only in-frame clonotypes and omits some of them. The table lists 58,000 or so clones, less than 80% of them singletons. This receptor was identified in a human donor with non-small cell lung cancer who had a complete response to radiotherapy plus ipilimumab. This specimen was peripheral blood, taken from a patient treated with radiotherapy plus ipilimumab. The chain links TRBV27 to TRBJ2-7; TRBD1 matches at 9 bases. The CDR3 sequence: CATTWRGQGSYEQYF. The CDR3 nucleotides are TGTGCCACCACCTGGCGGGGACAGGGATCCTACGAGCAGTACTTC.